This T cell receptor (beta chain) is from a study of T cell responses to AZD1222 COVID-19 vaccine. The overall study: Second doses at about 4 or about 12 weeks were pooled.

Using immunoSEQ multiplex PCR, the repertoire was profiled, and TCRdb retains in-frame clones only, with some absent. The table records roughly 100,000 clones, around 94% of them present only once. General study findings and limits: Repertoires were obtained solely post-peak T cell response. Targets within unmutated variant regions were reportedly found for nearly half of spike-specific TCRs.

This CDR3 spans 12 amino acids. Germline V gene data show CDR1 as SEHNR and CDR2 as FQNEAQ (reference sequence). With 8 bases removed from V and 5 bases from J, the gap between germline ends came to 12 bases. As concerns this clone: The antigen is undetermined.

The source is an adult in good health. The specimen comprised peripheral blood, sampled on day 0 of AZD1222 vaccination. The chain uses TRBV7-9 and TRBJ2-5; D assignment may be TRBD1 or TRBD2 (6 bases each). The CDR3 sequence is CASGTGRETQYF. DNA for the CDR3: TGTGCCAGCGGCACAGGGAGGGAGACCCAGTACTTC.